Listed here are 15 T cell receptor beta chains from one sample, sequenced in a study of shared clonotypes between healthy human individuals. Using immunoSEQ multiplex PCR, the repertoire was profiled, and TCRdb retains in-frame clones only, with some absent. The table lists about 2.4 million clones, under 95% of them singletons, with approximately 0.36% in the top ten. The sequenced material came from naive CD4+ T cells from PBMCs. As for subset: CD45RA+ positively selected. Every receptor here comes from a man between 18 and 29 years old in good health. Some clones in this sample may be carry-over from other donors' samples.

V is TRBV14 and J is TRBJ2-7, with D perhaps TRBD1 or TRBD2 (7 bases each). This CDR3 comprises 15 residues. V lost 2 bases to trimming and J lost 3 bases, with 14 bases between them. The germline gives CDR1 SGHDN, CDR2 FVKESK. The CDR3 loop reads CASSQQQGRGYEQYF. As DNA, the CDR3 is TGTGCCAGCAGCCAACAACAGGGGAGGGGCTACGAGCAGTACTTC.

The chain combines TRBV11-3 with TRBJ2-7; no reliable D call. CDR1 is SGHNT, CDR2 YENEEA, per germline. V was pared by 0 bases and J by 7 bases, with 7 bases between. The CDR3 is 12 amino acids. CDR3 DNA: TGTGCCAGCAGCTTAGATGACACTGAGCAGTACTTC. It translates to CASSLDDTEQYF.

Worth noting for this clone: Other DNA sequences in the same sample also yield this CDR3. This chain connects TRBV5-1 to TRBJ2-7; unclear D gene. The CDR3 is 14 amino acids. Germline CDR1 SGHRS, CDR2 YFSETQ. V dropped 0 bases and J dropped 1 base, with 8 bases sitting between them. The CDR3 DNA reads as TGCGCCAGCAGCTTGGGGACGGCATCCTACGAGCAGTACTTC. Its protein is CASSLGTASYEQYF.

For this clone: A junction boundary mismatches the germline segment, possibly from a read error. The chain links TRBV19 to TRBJ1-5, with 7 bases aligning to TRBD1. There are 12 residues in the CDR3. Per germline, CDR1 LNHDA and CDR2 SQIVND (reference sequence). CDR3 sequence: CASNTAGQVRDF. The CDR3, as DNA: TGTGCCAGTAACACCGCAGGACAGGTTCGGGATTTT.

The J gene is TRBJ2-5, the V gene TRBV7-9; 13 bases agree with TRBD2. This CDR3 comprises 18 residues. The germline V gene has CDR1 SEHNR and CDR2 FQNEAQ (reference sequence). The V segment lost 1 base and the J segment 5 bases; nucleotides outside the gene matches: 10. The chain's CDR3 is CASSLGTSGRARGETQYF. The CDR3 DNA sequence: TGTGCCAGCAGCTTAGGTACTAGCGGGAGGGCCCGCGGTGAGACCCAGTACTTC.

The rearrangement uses TRBV11-2 and TRBJ2-3; D uncertain. V lost 7 bases and J lost 4, with 15 bases in between. CDR3 size: 14 residues. Germline lookup yields CDR1 SGHAT and CDR2 FQNNGV. CDR3 sequence: CASNRQSESDTQYF. The CDR3 coding sequence is TGTGCCAGCAATCGCCAGAGCGAGTCAGATACGCAGTATTTT.

V is TRBV30 and J is TRBJ2-3; D may be TRBD1 or TRBD2 (5 bases each). The CDR3 extends over 13 amino acids. Between the trimmed V and J ends, which lost 2 bases and 11 bases, there was a span of 17 bases. The germline CDR1 and CDR2 sequences are GTSNPN and SVGIG (reference sequence). The CDR3 coding sequence is TGTGCCTGGAGTCAGGGACCCTCACGGGGGCAGTATTTT. This gives the protein CAWSQGPSRGQYF.

As concerns this clone: Distinct nucleotide sequences in the sample also encode this CDR3. The rearrangement joins TRBV7-2 to TRBJ2-3; D possibly corresponds to TRBD1 (7 bases). Germline assignment: CDR1 SGHTA and CDR2 FQGNSA. Trimming removed 4 bases at V and 4 bases at J, with 12 bases between. This CDR3 contains 14 residues. DNA for the CDR3: TGTGCCAGCAGCTCCCAGGGGGGACCAGATACGCAGTATTTT. Its protein is CASSSQGGPDTQYF.

The gene calls are TRBV19 and TRBJ2-2; TRBD2 agrees at 7 bases. This CDR3 contains 16 residues. From germline, CDR1 is LNHDA and CDR2 SQIVND (reference sequence). V shed 3 bases and J 5 bases; nucleotides not matched to a gene: 9. CDR3 region: CASSIVLAVYTGELFF. The CDR3, as DNA: TGTGCCAGTAGTATTGTCCTAGCGGTTTATACCGGGGAGCTGTTTTTT.

V is TRBV6-5 and J is TRBJ1-3; D possibly corresponds to TRBD1 (5 bases). This CDR3 contains 14 residues. Germline V lookup: CDR1 MNHEY, CDR2 SVGAGI. Trimming took 6 bases from V and 0 from J, leaving 9 bases between them. CDR3 sequence: CASRGGNSGNTIYF. CDR3 nucleotide sequence: TGTGCCAGCAGGGGGGGGAACTCTGGAAACACCATATATTTT.

V and J are TRBV25-1 and TRBJ2-1; maybe TRBD2 (5 bases). V was pared by 6 bases and J by 6 bases, with 12 bases between. The CDR3 contains 13 residues. Germline lookup yields CDR1 MGHDK and CDR2 SYGVNS. For the CDR3, the DNA is TGTGCCAGCAGCCCCGGGGTGGGCAATGAGCAGTTCTTC. Residues: CASSPGVGNEQFF. Supplemented by reference TRBV25-1 and TRBJ2-1, the full variable domain reads EADIYQTPRYLVIGTGKKITLECSQTMGHDKMYWYQQDPGMELHLIHYSYGVNSTEKGDLSSESTVSRIRTEHFPLTLESARPSHTSQYLCASSPGVGNEQFFGPGTRLTVL.

In its sample, this clone was seen a few times. The chain is built from TRBV28 and TRBJ1-1, with TRBD1 as a possible D gene (5 bases). Germline assignment: CDR1 MDHEN and CDR2 SYDVKM. CDR3 length: 12 residues. Trimming pared 5 bases from V and 11 bases from J, leaving 15 bases between. The CDR3: CASSGDGGLAFF. CDR3 sequence (DNA): TGTGCCAGCAGTGGAGACGGGGGTTTGGCTTTCTTT.

The rearrangement uses TRBV29-1 and TRBJ2-6; no reliable D call. Trimming removed 0 bases at V and 2 bases at J, with 5 bases between. Per the germline V gene, CDR1 is SQVTM and CDR2 is ANQGSEA. The CDR3 extends over 14 amino acids. CDR3 sequence reads: CSVEDRPGANVLTF. The CDR3 region has the DNA TGCAGCGTTGAAGATCGGCCTGGGGCCAACGTCCTGACTTTC.

The rearrangement joins TRBV10-3 to TRBJ2-3; TRBD2 matches 14 bases. The V gene end was trimmed by 4 bases and the J gene end by 6 bases; junction bases not matched to a gene: 3. The CDR3 is 15 amino acids. Germline CDR1 reads ENHRY; CDR2 reads SYGVKD. This chain's CDR3 is CAISGTSGRSDTQYF. The DNA for the CDR3 is TGTGCCATCAGTGGGACTAGCGGGAGGTCGGATACGCAGTATTTT.

The chain combines TRBV27 with TRBJ2-1; 11 bases line up with TRBD2. Germline CDR1 is MNHEY and CDR2 is SMNVEV (reference sequence). V gave up 8 bases and J gave up 8 bases; unmatched junction bases: 14. The length of the CDR3 is 16 residues. CDR3 amino acids: CASGYSGRGFEDEQFF. The DNA for the CDR3 is TGTGCCAGCGGCTATAGCGGGAGGGGATTTGAGGATGAGCAGTTCTTC.